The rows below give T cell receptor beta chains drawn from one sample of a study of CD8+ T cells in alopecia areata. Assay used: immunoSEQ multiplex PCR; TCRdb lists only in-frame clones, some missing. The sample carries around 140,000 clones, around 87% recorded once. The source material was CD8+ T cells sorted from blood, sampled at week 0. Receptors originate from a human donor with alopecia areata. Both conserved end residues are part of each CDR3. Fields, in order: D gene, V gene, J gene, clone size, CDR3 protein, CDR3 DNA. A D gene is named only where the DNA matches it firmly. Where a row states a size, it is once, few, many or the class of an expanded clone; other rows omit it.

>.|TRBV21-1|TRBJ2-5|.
CASSKRRARGETQYF
TGTGCCAGCAGCAAACGCAGGGCGCGAGGAGAGACCCAGTACTTC
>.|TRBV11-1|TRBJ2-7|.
CASSLAYGNYEQYF
TGTGCCAGCAGCTTAGCGTACGGGAACTACGAGCAGTACTTC
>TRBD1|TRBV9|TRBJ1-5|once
CASSVGTGEQPQHF
TGTGCCAGCAGCGTCGGGACAGGGGAACAGCCCCAGCATTTT
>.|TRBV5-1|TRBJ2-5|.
CASSLDPQETQYF
TGCGCCAGCAGCTTGGACCCCCAAGAGACCCAGTACTTC
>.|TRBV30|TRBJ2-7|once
CAWSAIGTLGDEQYF
TGTGCCTGGAGTGCCATTGGAACACTAGGCGACGAGCAGTACTTC
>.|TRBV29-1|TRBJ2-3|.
CSVERAQTSTDTQYF
TGCAGCGTTGAGAGGGCTCAGACTAGCACAGATACGCAGTATTTT
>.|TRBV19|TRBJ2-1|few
CASSIEGEYNEQFF
TGTGCCAGTAGTATAGAGGGCGAGTACAATGAGCAGTTCTTC
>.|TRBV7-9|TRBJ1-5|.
CASSFSNQPQHF
TGTGCCAGCAGCTTCAGCAATCAGCCCCAGCATTTT
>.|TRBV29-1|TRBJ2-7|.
CSVGGTYEQYF
TGCAGCGTTGGCGGGACCTACGAGCAGTACTTC
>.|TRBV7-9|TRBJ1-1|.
CASSLSNRLNTEAFF
TGTGCCAGCAGCTTATCTAACAGGTTGAACACTGAAGCTTTCTTT
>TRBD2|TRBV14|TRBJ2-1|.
CASSLPGTNSYNEQFF
TGTGCCAGCAGCCTCCCCGGGACTAACTCCTACAATGAGCAGTTCTTC
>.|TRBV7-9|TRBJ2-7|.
CASSPLDGPIYEQYF
TGTGCCAGCAGCCCACTTGATGGGCCTATCTACGAGCAGTACTTC
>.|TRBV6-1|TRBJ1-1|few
CASSDRENTEAFF
TGTGCCAGCAGTGACAGGGAGAACACTGAAGCTTTCTTT
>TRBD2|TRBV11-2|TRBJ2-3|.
CASSLAGRISGRADTQYF
TGTGCCAGCAGCTTAGCTGGAAGGATCAGCGGGAGGGCAGATACGCAGTATTTT
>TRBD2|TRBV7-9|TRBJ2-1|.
CASSLGLEALTNNEQFF
TGTGCCAGCAGCTTGGGACTAGAAGCCCTAACGAACAATGAGCAGTTCTTC
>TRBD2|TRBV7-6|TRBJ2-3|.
CASSSSGVDTDTQYF
TGTGCCAGCAGCTCTAGCGGGGTTGACACAGATACGCAGTATTTT
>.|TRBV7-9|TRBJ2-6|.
CASSLGAGVGSGANVLTF
TGTGCCAGCAGCTTAGGGGCAGGGGTTGGTTCTGGGGCCAACGTCCTGACTTTC
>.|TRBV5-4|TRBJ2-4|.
CASSLFEHGLAKNIQYF
TGTGCCAGCAGCTTGTTTGAGCACGGCTTAGCCAAAAACATTCAGTACTTC
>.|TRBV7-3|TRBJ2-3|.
CASSLGAESSTDTQYF
TGTGCCAGCAGCTTGGGGGCAGAGTCTAGCACAGATACGCAGTATTTT
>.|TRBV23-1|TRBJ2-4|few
CASSQSRLPKNIQYF
TGCGCCAGCAGTCAATCCCGGTTACCTAAAAACATTCAGTACTTC
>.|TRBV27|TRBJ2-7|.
CASSLTESYEQYF
TGTGCCAGCAGTTTGACCGAGAGCTACGAGCAGTACTTC
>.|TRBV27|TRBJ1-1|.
CASTLGGVSTEAFF
TGTGCCAGCACCTTAGGGGGGGTCAGCACTGAAGCTTTCTTT
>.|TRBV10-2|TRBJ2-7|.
CASSEITTEQYF
TGCGCCAGCAGTGAAATAACTACCGAGCAGTACTTC
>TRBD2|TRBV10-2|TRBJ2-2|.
CASSTTSGRTGELFF
TGCGCCAGCAGTACGACTAGCGGGAGAACCGGGGAGCTGTTTTTT
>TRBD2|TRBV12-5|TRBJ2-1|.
CASGGLAEDWHEQFF
TGTGCTAGTGGGGGACTAGCGGAGGACTGGCATGAGCAGTTCTTC
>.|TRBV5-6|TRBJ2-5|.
CASSFPGWETQYF
TGTGCCAGCAGCTTTCCGGGTTGGGAGACCCAGTACTTC
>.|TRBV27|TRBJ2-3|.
CASSFTGQHTQYF
TGTGCCAGCAGTTTCACAGGGCAGCATACGCAGTATTTT
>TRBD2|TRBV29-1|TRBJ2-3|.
CSVEGDLAGTTDTQYF
TGCAGCGTAGAGGGGGACCTAGCGGGGACCACAGATACGCAGTATTTT
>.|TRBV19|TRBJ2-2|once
CASTTTGELFF
TGTGCCAGTACTACTACCGGGGAGCTGTTTTTT
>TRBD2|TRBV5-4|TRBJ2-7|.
CASTLGISGTYEQYF
TGTGCCAGCACCCTGGGTATTAGCGGGACCTACGAGCAGTACTTC
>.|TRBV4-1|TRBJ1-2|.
CASRTVNYGYTF
TGCGCCAGCAGGACAGTCAACTATGGCTACACCTTC
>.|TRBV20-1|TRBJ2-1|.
CSAPWDEQFF
TGCAGTGCCCCTTGGGATGAGCAGTTCTTC
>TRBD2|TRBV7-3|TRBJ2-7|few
CASSPGEGPRYEQYF
TGTGCCAGCAGCCCGGGGGAGGGTCCGAGGTACGAGCAGTACTTC
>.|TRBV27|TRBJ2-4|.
CAAGQDLQNIQYF
TGTGCCGCCGGTCAGGATTTGCAAAACATTCAGTACTTC
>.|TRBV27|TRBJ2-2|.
CASSLWSTGELFF
TGTGCCAGCAGTTTATGGAGCACCGGGGAGCTGTTTTTT
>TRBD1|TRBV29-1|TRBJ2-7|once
CSVSGTGLYEQYF
TGCAGCGTTTCCGGGACAGGGTTGTACGAGCAGTACTTC
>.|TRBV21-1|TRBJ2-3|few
CASIKGVDPDTQYF
TGTGCCAGCATAAAAGGGGTCGACCCAGATACGCAGTATTTT
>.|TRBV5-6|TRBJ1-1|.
CASSLGATYIKGTEAFF
TGTGCCAGCAGCTTGGGGGCGACATATATAAAGGGCACTGAAGCTTTCTTT
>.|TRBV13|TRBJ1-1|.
CASSRNTEAFF
TGTGCCAGCAGCCGAAACACTGAAGCTTTCTTT
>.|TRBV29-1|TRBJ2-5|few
CSVEVTVRWETQYF
TGCAGCGTTGAAGTAACGGTGAGGTGGGAGACCCAGTACTTC
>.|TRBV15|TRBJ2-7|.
CATGDILYEQYF
TGTGCCACCGGGGACATACTCTACGAGCAGTACTTC
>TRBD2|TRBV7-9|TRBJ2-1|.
CASSSNAPGTSYNEQFF
TGTGCCAGCAGCTCCAATGCACCCGGGACTAGCTACAATGAGCAGTTCTTC
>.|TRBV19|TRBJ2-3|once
CASSIGGGFTDTQYF
TGTGCCAGTAGTATAGGGGGCGGCTTCACAGATACGCAGTATTTT
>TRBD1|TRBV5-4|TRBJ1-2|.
CASSRAPGTEANYGYTF
TGTGCCAGCAGCAGAGCCCCCGGGACAGAAGCTAACTATGGCTACACCTTC
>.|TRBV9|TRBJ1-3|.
CASSVGDGSGNTIYF
TGTGCCAGCAGCGTCGGGGACGGCTCTGGAAACACCATATATTTT
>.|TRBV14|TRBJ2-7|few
CASNGGSLEDTYEQYF
TGTGCCAGCAACGGGGGAAGTTTAGAGGACACCTACGAGCAGTACTTC
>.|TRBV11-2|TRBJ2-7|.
CASSLGGTVQYEQYF
TGTGCCAGCAGCTTAGGAGGGACTGTCCAGTACGAGCAGTACTTC
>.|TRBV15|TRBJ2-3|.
CATSRDIRDPDRFRFTQYF
TGTGCCACCAGCAGAGATATTCGAGACCCCGACCGGTTCCGTTTCACGCAGTATTTT
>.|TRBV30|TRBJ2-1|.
CAYPRGEYNEQFF
TGTGCCTACCCCCGAGGGGAGTACAATGAGCAGTTCTTC
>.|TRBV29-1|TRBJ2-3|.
CSVRDRTDTQYF
TGCAGCGTTAGGGATCGCACAGATACGCAGTATTTT
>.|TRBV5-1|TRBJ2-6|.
CASSEGTGSSSGANVLTF
TGCGCCAGCAGCGAAGGGACGGGCAGTAGCTCTGGGGCCAACGTCCTGACTTTC